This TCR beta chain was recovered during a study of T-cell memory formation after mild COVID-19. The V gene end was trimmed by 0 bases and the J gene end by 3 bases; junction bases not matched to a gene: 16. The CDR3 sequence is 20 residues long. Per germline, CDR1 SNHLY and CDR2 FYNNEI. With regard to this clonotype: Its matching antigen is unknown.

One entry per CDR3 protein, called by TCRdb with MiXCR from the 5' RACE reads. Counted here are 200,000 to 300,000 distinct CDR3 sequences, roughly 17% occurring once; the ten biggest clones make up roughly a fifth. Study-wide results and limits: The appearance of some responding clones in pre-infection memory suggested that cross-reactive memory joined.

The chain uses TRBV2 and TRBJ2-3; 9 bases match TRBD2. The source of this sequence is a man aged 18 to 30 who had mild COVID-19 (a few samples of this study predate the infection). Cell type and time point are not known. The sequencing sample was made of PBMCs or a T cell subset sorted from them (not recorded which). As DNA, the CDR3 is TGTGCCAGCAGTGAAGCGCTGGTTGGGGTTGGCGGGGGGGGAACAGATACGCAGTATTTT. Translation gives CASSEALVGVGGGGTDTQYF.